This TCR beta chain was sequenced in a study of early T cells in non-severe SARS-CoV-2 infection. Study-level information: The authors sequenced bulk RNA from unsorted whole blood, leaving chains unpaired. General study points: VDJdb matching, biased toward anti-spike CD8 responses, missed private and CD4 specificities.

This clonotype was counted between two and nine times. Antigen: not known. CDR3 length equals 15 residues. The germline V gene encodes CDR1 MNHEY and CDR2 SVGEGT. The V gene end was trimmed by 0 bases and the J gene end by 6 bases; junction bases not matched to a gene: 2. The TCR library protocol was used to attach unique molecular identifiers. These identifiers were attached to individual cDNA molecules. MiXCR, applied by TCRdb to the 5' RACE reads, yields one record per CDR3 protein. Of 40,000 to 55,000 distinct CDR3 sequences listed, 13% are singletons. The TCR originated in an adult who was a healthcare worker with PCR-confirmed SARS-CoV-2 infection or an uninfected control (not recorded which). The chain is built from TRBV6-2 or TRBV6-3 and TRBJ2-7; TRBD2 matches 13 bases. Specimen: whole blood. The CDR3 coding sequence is TGTGCCAGCAGTTACTCAGGACTAGCGGGAGTCGAGCAGTACTTC. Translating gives CASSYSGLAGVEQYF.